This is a list of T cell receptor beta chains from one sample in a study of shared clonotypes between healthy human individuals. Sequenced by immunoSEQ multiplex PCR; TCRdb stores in-frame clones only, minus some. In the table there are roughly 450,000 clones, around 74% of which are singletons. The sample consisted of PBMCs. All receptors derive from a woman between 40 and 50 years old in good health. Some clones in this sample may be carry-over from other donors' samples. CDR3s leave out the opening cysteine and the closing phenylalanine or tryptophan. Fields, in order: J gene, V gene, CDR3 protein.

>TRBJ2-5|TRBV18
ASSPGTPQETQY
>TRBJ2-2|TRBV7-2
ASSFAPVLAATGELF
>TRBJ2-7|TRBV30
AWSGTGTGEQY
>TRBJ2-1|TRBV5-4
ASSLGLGISYNEQF
>TRBJ2-1|TRBV6-4
ASSKEDGNEQF
>TRBJ2-5|TRBV29-1
SVADSQETQY
>TRBJ2-1|TRBV14
ASSRTYHNEQF
>TRBJ2-7|TRBV23-1
ASCTPTGSYLSYEQY
>TRBJ2-1|TRBV7-2
ASNLRRGYEQF
>TRBJ2-7|TRBV18
ASSPGTGQYEQY
>TRBJ2-3|TRBV5-4
ASSLGGTGRRDTQY
>TRBJ2-1|TRBV10-3
AISDLYNNEQF
>TRBJ1-1|TRBV5-5
ASSLLPSAAEAF
>TRBJ2-4|TRBV6-1
ASSGGRGRAKNIQY
>TRBJ1-1|TRBV6-6
ASSPVYMNTEAF
>TRBJ2-1|TRBV11-3
ASSLSSNEQF
>TRBJ2-2|TRBV15
ATSKEPGGRAGELF
>TRBJ2-2|TRBV7-6
ASSLKPAGDSHRELF
>TRBJ2-7|TRBV5-4
ASSFPTGDYEQY
>TRBJ2-7|TRBV6-1
ASEGTKSSYEQY
>TRBJ2-2|TRBV5-1
ASSLASRADTGELF
>TRBJ2-3|TRBV9
ASSRPSGRTDTQY
>TRBJ2-1|TRBV10-2
ASVSRSYNEQF
>TRBJ2-3|TRBV19
ASSTGLAGITDTQY
>TRBJ2-3|TRBV28
ASREGTGSTDTQY
>TRBJ2-1|TRBV10-3
AISERQIPGLANNEQF
>TRBJ1-2|TRBV2
ASSRDRGVYGYT
>TRBJ2-2|TRBV27
ASSSSGRNTGELF
>TRBJ2-3|TRBV29-1
SATSGSPTDTQY
>TRBJ1-2|TRBV19
ASNSGTGDGDYGYT